The next 10 T cell receptor beta chains were all read from a single sample in a study of T cell responses to AZD1222 COVID-19 vaccine. The method was immunoSEQ multiplex PCR; TCRdb's version includes in-frame clones alone and lacks a portion of them. The table has roughly 120,000 clones, 88% seen once. The material was peripheral blood, obtained on day 0 of AZD1222 vaccination. Every receptor here comes from an adult in good health.

The rearrangement uses TRBV6-1 and TRBJ2-3; TRBD2 agrees at 9 bases. This CDR3 contains 15 residues. V lost 2 bases to trimming and J lost 6 bases; unmatched junction nucleotides: 6. CDR1 is MNHNS, CDR2 SASEGT, per germline. CDR3 loop: CASSELAGLSDTQYF. In DNA, the CDR3 is TGTGCCAGCAGTGAACTAGCGGGGCTTTCGGATACGCAGTATTTT.

The chain is built from TRBV19 and TRBJ1-2, with 7 bases fitting TRBD1. CDR1 and CDR2 from the germline V gene are LNHDA and SQIVND (reference sequence). This CDR3 is built from 13 residues. J was trimmed by 3 bases and V by 4 bases; bases with no gene match: 2. CDR3 residues: CASSTTGDYGYTF. For the CDR3, the DNA is TGTGCCAGTAGTACAACAGGGGACTATGGCTACACCTTC.

The J gene is TRBJ1-1, the V gene TRBV29-1; no clear D gene. V shed 4 bases and J shed 3 bases, with 9 bases lying between them. Germline CDR1 and CDR2: SQVTM and ANQGSEA. This CDR3 has 12 amino acids. CDR3 loop: CSVVQYDTEAFF. The CDR3 nucleotides are TGCAGCGTTGTCCAATATGACACTGAAGCTTTCTTT.

This sequence joins TRBV7-2 and TRBJ2-3; 9 bases fit TRBD2. The CDR3 spans 16 residues. J gave up 5 bases and V 1 base, and 7 bases lay outside the gene matches. Germline CDR1 SGHTA, CDR2 FQGNSA. The CDR3, as DNA: TGTGCCAGCAGCTTAGAGGGCGGGGGGGCCAGAGATACGCAGTATTTT. Translated, it gives CASSLEGGGARDTQYF. The full variable domain, rest sourced from reference TRBV7-2 and TRBJ2-3, is GAGVSQSPSNKVTEKGKDVELRCDPISGHTALYWYRQSLGQGLEFLIYFQGNSAPDKSGLPSDRFSAERTGGSVSTLTIQRTQQEDSAVYLCASSLEGGGARDTQYFGPGTRLTVL.

The chain combines TRBV6-5 with TRBJ1-4; no reliable D call. Germline lookup yields CDR1 MNHEY and CDR2 SVGAGI. The V end lost 6 bases, the J end lost 4 bases, and 12 bases lay between the germline ends. The CDR3 covers 14 residues. CDR3 bases: TGTGCCAGCAGCTCCGGGAGGAGTAATGAAAAACTGTTTTTT. Protein: CASSSGRSNEKLFF.

The chain joins TRBV10-1 to TRBJ2-2; D is possibly TRBD1 or TRBD2 (6 bases each). V shed 5 bases and J shed 7 bases, with 14 bases lying between them. This CDR3 is built from 14 residues. Germline V gene data show CDR1 as WNHNN and CDR2 as SYGVQD (reference sequence). The CDR3 protein is CASSLTGADGELFF. The CDR3 bases are TGCGCCAGCAGTCTGACGGGGGCGGACGGGGAGCTGTTTTTT.

The V call is TRBV5-1, the J call TRBJ1-1, with a weak D call TRBD1 (6 bases). Trimming took off 0 bases at V and 0 bases at J, with 18 bases between the two ends. Germline V gene sequence: CDR1 SGHRS, CDR2 YFSETQ. This CDR3 comprises 18 residues. CDR3 sequence reads: CASSLGWSMGAMNTEAFF. In DNA form, the CDR3 reads TGCGCCAGCAGCTTGGGTTGGTCCATGGGGGCCATGAACACTGAAGCTTTCTTT.

The J gene is TRBJ2-1, the V gene TRBV7-3; D is perhaps TRBD2 (5 bases). This CDR3 contains 14 residues. Trimming removed 2 bases at V and 0 bases at J, with 5 bases between. Per the germline V gene, CDR1 is SGHTA and CDR2 is FQGTGA. CDR3 region: CASSLGLSYNEQFF. Here the CDR3 DNA reads TGTGCCAGCAGCTTAGGACTCTCCTACAATGAGCAGTTCTTC.

The chain uses TRBV4-2 and TRBJ2-1; tentatively, D is TRBD2 (5 bases). The V end lost 3 bases, the J end lost 10 bases, and 16 bases lay between the germline ends. The germline CDR1 and CDR2 sequences are LGHNA and YNFKEQ. The CDR3 length is 14 residues. In nucleotides, the CDR3 is TGTGCCAGCAGCCATACCGGGATTTTTGACGAGCAGTTCTTC. Translating gives CASSHTGIFDEQFF.

The chain recombines TRBV9 with TRBJ1-1; possibly TRBD1 for D (5 bases). CDR3 size: 16 residues. Germline lookup yields CDR1 SGDLS and CDR2 YYNGEE. Trimming took 3 bases from V and 2 from J, leaving 17 bases between them. In nucleotides, the CDR3 is TGTGCCAGCAGCGGGGATGGGGGTAAGGTAAACACTGAAGCTTTCTTT. This encodes CASSGDGGKVNTEAFF.